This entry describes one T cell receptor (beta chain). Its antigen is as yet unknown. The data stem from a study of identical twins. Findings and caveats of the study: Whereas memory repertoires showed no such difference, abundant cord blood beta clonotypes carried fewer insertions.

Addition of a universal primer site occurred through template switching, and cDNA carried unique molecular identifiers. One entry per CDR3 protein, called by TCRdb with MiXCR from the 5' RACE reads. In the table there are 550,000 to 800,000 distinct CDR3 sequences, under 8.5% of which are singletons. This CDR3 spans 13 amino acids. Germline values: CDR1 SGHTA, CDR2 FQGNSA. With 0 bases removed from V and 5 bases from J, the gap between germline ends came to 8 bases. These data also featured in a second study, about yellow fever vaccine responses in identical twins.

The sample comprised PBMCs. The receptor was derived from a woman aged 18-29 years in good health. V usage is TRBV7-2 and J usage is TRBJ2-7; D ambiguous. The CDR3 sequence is CASSLAFGDEQYF. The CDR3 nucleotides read TGTGCCAGCAGCTTAGCGTTTGGGGACGAGCAGTACTTC.